Described below is a single T cell receptor (beta chain) sequence and its context. Its antigen is currently unknown. The data were obtained in a study of T cell responses to AZD1222 COVID-19 vaccine. Sequenced by immunoSEQ multiplex PCR; TCRdb stores in-frame clones only, minus some. The sample includes about 100,000 clones, 70% to 90% of them seen just once. The CDR3 length is 14 residues. Germline V CDR1 and CDR2: SGHTA, FQGNSA. V was shortened by 5 bases and J by 7 bases, with 15 bases between the two germline ends. Study conclusions and caveats: Seropositive status at baseline applied to only five to seven AZD1222 recipients.

This material consisted of peripheral blood, taken 28 days after the second AZD1222 dose. The chain has TRBV7-2 and TRBJ1-5; weak D call: TRBD1 (6 bases). The TCR sequence derives from an adult who received the AZD1222 COVID-19 vaccine. In nucleotides, the CDR3 is TGTGCCAGCAGCGAAACAGGGCTGGGGCAGCCCCAGCATTTT. Translated: CASSETGLGQPQHF.